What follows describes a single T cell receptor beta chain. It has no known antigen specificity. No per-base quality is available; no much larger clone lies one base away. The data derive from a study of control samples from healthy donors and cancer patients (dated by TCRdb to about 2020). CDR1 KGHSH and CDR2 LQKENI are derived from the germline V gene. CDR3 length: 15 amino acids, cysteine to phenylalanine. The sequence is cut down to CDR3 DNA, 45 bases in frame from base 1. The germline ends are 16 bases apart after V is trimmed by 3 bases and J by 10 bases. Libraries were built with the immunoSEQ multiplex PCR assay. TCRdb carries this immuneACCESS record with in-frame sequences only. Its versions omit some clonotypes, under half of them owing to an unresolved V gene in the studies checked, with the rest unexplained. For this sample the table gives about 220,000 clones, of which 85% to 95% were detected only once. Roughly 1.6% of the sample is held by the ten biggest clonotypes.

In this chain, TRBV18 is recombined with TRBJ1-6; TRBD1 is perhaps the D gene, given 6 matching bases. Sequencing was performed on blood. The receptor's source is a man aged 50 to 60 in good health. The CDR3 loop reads CASSPQTGSGSPLHF. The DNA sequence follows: TGTGCCAGCTCACCGCAGACAGGATCAGGATCACCCCTCCACTTT.